This TCR beta chain was retrieved from a study of regulatory T cells in long-lasting Graves disease. Looking at the study overall: Graves' patients who were just diagnosed had used antithyroid drugs for under 3 months.

A few counts support this clonotype. Its antigen remains unknown. Study-level points and caveats: Persistent cases favored TRBV28, TRBJ1-2 and TRBJ2-5.

Building of the TCR beta libraries involved iRepertoire HTBI primers and Arm-PCR of CDR3 regions. Via MiXCR, TCRdb re-called the multiplex PCR reads, giving one row per CDR3 protein. The sample has hundreds of thousands of distinct CDR3 sequences; roughly a sixth are singletons. Indicated time point: newly diagnosed GD, antithyroid drugs for less than 3 months. PBMC-derived RNA was used for the TCR library. American Thyroid Association guidelines were used to diagnose Graves' disease. V shed 8 bases and J shed 3 bases, with 17 bases lying between them. This CDR3 has 14 residues. The genes are TRBV12-3 or TRBV12-4 and TRBJ2-7, with D unresolved. This TCR derives from a female donor with Graves disease. The sample in question was peripheral blood mononuclear cells (PBMCs), obtained at new diagnosis, from a patient treated with antithyroid drugs. The CDR3 spells CASSTDRIFYEQYF. The CDR3 bases are TGTGCCAGCTCGACTGACCGAATATTCTACGAGCAGTACTTC.